The TCR beta chain under discussion was sequenced for a study of T cell repertoires in ileal Crohn's disease. Study as a whole: Operated complications were stricturing disease (roughly 60%) and penetrating disease (approximately 39%).

Whole-study findings and limits: Active smokers at surgery had more clonal expansions than non-smokers.

The CDR3 consists of 15 residues. Germline lookup yields CDR1 SGHNT and CDR2 YYREEE (reference sequence). The germline V and J ends were trimmed by 2 bases and 3 bases, with 11 bases remaining between them. TCRB immunosequencing input was roughly 500 nanograms of biopsy DNA per sample. Some clones are missing from TCRdb's copy, which holds only in-frame ones; the method was immunoSEQ multiplex PCR. Of approximately 15,000 clones listed, 75% to 85% were seen once; the top ten hold under 5%. This clone was counted between two and nine times. What it recognizes is unknown. Sequencing was carried out using ileal tissue. V is TRBV5-4 and J is TRBJ2-2; a possible D gene is TRBD2 (5 bases). The clonotype originates from an adult with Crohn's disease. CDR3 protein: CASSFFGVDTGELFF. CDR3 coding DNA: TGTGCCAGCAGCTTTTTCGGGGTGGACACCGGGGAGCTGTTTTTT.